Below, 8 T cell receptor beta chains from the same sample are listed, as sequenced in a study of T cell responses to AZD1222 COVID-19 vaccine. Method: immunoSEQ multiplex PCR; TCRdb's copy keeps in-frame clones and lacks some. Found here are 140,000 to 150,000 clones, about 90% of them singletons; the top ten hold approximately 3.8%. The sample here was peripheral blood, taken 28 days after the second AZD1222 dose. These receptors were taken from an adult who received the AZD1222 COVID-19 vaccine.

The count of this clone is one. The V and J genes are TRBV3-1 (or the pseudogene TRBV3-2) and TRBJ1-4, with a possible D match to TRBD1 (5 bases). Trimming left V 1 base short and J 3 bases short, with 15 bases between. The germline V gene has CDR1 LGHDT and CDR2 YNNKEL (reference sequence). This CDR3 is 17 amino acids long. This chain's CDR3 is CASSQVSRGIANEKLFF. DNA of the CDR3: TGTGCCAGCAGCCAAGTTTCGAGGGGTATTGCTAATGAAAAACTGTTTTTT.

The CDR3: CASSLQERGEQFF. The CDR3 nucleotides read TGTGCCAGCAGCTTACAGGAACGCGGGGAGCAGTTCTTC. The J gene is TRBJ2-1, the V gene TRBV7-9; D might be TRBD2 (5 bases). V was shortened by 2 bases and J by 10 bases, with 12 bases between the two germline ends. The CDR3 extends over 13 amino acids. CDR1 and CDR2 from the germline V gene are SEHNR and FQNEAQ (reference sequence).

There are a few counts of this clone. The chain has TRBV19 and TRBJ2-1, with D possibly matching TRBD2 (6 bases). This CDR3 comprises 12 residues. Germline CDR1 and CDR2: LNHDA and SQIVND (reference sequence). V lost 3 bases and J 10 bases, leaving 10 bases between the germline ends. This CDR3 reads CASSIGGQEQFF. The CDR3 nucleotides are TGTGCCAGTAGTATTGGAGGGCAGGAGCAGTTCTTC.

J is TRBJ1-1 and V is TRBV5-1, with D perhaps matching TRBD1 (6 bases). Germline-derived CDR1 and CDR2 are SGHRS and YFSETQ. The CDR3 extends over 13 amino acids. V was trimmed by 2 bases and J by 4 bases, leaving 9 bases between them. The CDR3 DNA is TGCGCCAGCAGCTTACAGGGTGGCACTGAAGCTTTCTTT. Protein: CASSLQGGTEAFF. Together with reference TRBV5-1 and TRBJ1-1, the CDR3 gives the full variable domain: KAGVTQTPRYLIKTRGQQVTLSCSPISGHRSVSWYQQTPGQGLQFLFEYFSETQRNKGNFPGRFSGRQFSNSRSEMNVSTLELGDSALYLCASSLQGGTEAFFGQGTRLTVV.

The CDR3 region has the DNA TGCGCCAGCAGCTTGGGGTGGGTGAGAACCTACAATGAGCAGTTCTTC. As protein: CASSLGWVRTYNEQFF. This rearrangement joins TRBV5-1 to TRBJ2-1; no firm D call. V dropped 0 bases and J dropped 2 bases, with 12 bases sitting between them. Germline V gene sequence: CDR1 SGHRS, CDR2 YFSETQ. The length of the CDR3 is 16 residues.

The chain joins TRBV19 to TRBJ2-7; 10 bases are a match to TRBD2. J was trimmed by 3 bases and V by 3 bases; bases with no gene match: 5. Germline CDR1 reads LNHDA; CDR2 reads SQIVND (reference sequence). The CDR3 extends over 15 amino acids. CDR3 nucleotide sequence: TGTGCCAGTAGTATCGCTAGCGGGGGACTCTACGAGCAGTACTTC. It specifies CASSIASGGLYEQYF. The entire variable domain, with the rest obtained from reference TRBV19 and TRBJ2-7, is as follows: DGGITQSPKYLFRKEGQNVTLSCEQNLNHDAMYWYRQDPGQGLRLIYYSQIVNDFQKGDIAEGYSVSREKKESFPLTVTSAQKNPTAFYLCASSIASGGLYEQYFGPGTRLTVT.

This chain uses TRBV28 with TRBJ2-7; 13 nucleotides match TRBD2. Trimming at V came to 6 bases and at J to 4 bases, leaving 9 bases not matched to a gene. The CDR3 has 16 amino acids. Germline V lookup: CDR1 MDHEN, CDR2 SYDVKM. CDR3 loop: CASSRLAGGGMYEQYF. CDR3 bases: TGTGCCAGCAGCAGACTAGCGGGAGGCGGTATGTACGAGCAGTACTTC.

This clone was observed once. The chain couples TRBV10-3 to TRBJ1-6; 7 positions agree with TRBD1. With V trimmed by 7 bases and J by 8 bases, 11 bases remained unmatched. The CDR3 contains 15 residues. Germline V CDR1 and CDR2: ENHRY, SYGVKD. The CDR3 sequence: CAITEGTALYSPLHF. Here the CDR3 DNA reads TGTGCCATCACTGAAGGGACAGCCCTTTATTCACCCCTCCACTTT.